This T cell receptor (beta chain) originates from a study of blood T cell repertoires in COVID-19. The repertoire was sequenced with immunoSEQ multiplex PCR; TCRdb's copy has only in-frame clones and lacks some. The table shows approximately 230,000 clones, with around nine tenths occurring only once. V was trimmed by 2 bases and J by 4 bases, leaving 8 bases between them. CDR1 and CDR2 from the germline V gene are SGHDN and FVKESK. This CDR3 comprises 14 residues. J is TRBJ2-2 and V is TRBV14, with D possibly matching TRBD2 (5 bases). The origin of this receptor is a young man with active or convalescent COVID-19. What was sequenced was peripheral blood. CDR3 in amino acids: CASSQRTFTGELFF. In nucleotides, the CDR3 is TGTGCCAGCAGCCAAAGGACTTTCACCGGGGAGCTGTTTTTT.